The 20 T cell receptor beta chains presented below share a single source sample, sequenced in a study of circulating and synovial CD4+ cells in juvenile arthritis. Some clones are missing from TCRdb's copy, which holds only in-frame ones; the method was immunoSEQ multiplex PCR. The data hold around 32,000 clones, with just over 90% observed a single time. Sequencing was carried out using CD4+ T cells from blood. These receptors all come from a human donor with juvenile idiopathic arthritis.

The genes are TRBV11-3 and TRBJ2-1; 10 bases agree with TRBD2. The germline V gene has CDR1 SGHNT and CDR2 YENEEA. CDR3 size: 19 residues. J gave up 0 bases and V 0 bases, and 8 bases lay outside the gene matches. This chain's CDR3 is CASSLDGLAEILSYNEQFF. Written as DNA, the CDR3 is TGTGCCAGCAGCTTAGATGGACTAGCGGAGATACTCTCCTACAATGAGCAGTTCTTC. Filled out from reference TRBV11-3 and TRBJ2-1, the complete variable domain reads EAGVVQSPRYKIIEKKQPVAFWCNPISGHNTLYWYLQNLGQGPELLIRYENEEAVDDSQLPKDRFSAERLKGVDSTLKIQPAELGDSAVYLCASSLDGLAEILSYNEQFFGPGTRLTVL.

This rearrangement joins TRBV7-9 to TRBJ2-4; 7 nucleotides agree with TRBD2. Per germline, CDR1 SEHNR and CDR2 FQNEAQ (reference sequence). This CDR3 spans 13 amino acids. V was pared by 8 bases and J by 5 bases, with 6 bases of the junction left unmatched. The CDR3 sequence is CASGERDQNIQYF. The CDR3 region has the DNA TGTGCCAGCGGGGAGCGGGACCAAAACATTCAGTACTTC.

The rearrangement links TRBV7-3 to TRBJ2-7; 8 nucleotides align to TRBD2. V shed 5 bases and J 0 bases; nucleotides not matched to a gene: 6. This CDR3 is built from 15 residues. The V gene's germline CDR1 is SGHTA and CDR2 FQGTGA. CDR3 sequence reads: CASSLTSGGSYEQYF. The DNA of the CDR3 is TGTGCCAGCAGCCTCACTAGCGGTGGCTCCTACGAGCAGTACTTC.

The gene calls are TRBV13 and TRBJ2-3; no definite D call. V shed 2 bases and J shed 1 base, with 4 bases lying between them. This CDR3 comprises 13 residues. Looked up from germline, CDR1 is PRHDT and CDR2 is FYEKMQ (reference sequence). CDR3 residues: CASSLLRTDTQYF. For the CDR3, the DNA is TGTGCCAGCAGCTTACTTCGCACAGATACGCAGTATTTT.

This chain uses TRBV6-6 with TRBJ1-5; 7 positions agree with TRBD1. CDR1 MNHNY and CDR2 SVGAGI come from the germline V gene (reference sequence). The CDR3 is 16 residues long. Trimming at V came to 8 bases and at J to 2 bases, leaving 12 bases not matched to a gene. The CDR3 DNA reads as TGTGCCAGCGTCTTTGGGGCAGGGGGAGGCAATCAGCCCCAGCATTTT. It yields the protein CASVFGAGGGNQPQHF.

V usage is TRBV6-1 and J usage is TRBJ2-1; D is unresolved. V shed 8 bases and J shed 7 bases, with 15 bases lying between them. This CDR3 contains 13 residues. Germline CDR1 MNHNS, CDR2 SASEGT. CDR3 sequence reads: CASRLVWLNEQFF. The CDR3, as DNA: TGTGCCAGCCGCTTAGTTTGGTTGAATGAGCAGTTCTTC.

This chain links TRBV6-6 with TRBJ1-5, with D unresolved. V lost 7 bases and J lost 5, with 15 bases in between. This CDR3 spans 14 amino acids. The germline V gene has CDR1 MNHNY and CDR2 SVGAGI (reference sequence). The CDR3 region is CASTAHQQDQPQHF. CDR3 in DNA: TGTGCCAGCACCGCACACCAGCAGGATCAGCCCCAGCATTTT.

This rearrangement joins TRBV7-3 to TRBJ2-7; D is perhaps TRBD2 (6 bases). Trimming left V 1 base short and J 3 bases short, with 13 bases between. Germline V CDR1 and CDR2: SGHTA, FQGTGA. This CDR3 comprises 15 residues. The CDR3, as DNA: TGTGCCAGCAGCTTAAGGCCGACTAGTGACTACGAGCAGTACTTC. This encodes CASSLRPTSDYEQYF.

The chain links TRBV7-9 to TRBJ2-7, with 13 positions matching TRBD2. The CDR3 runs 17 residues. J was trimmed by 4 bases and V by 5 bases; bases with no gene match: 11. CDR1 SEHNR and CDR2 FQNEAQ come from the germline V gene (reference sequence). This CDR3 reads CASSNRRGLAGVYEQYF. The CDR3 DNA sequence: TGTGCCAGCAGCAACCGACGCGGACTAGCGGGAGTATACGAGCAGTACTTC.

This chain links TRBV5-6 with TRBJ1-4, with TRBD1 as a possible D gene (5 bases). This CDR3 is built from 17 residues. The germline V gene encodes CDR1 SGHDT and CDR2 YYEEEE. The V end lost 4 bases, the J end lost 0 bases, and 16 bases lay between the germline ends. The CDR3 region has the DNA TGTGCCAGCAGCGCCCGCAGGGATCATGCAACTAATGAAAAACTGTTTTTT. Translation gives CASSARRDHATNEKLFF.

The V call is TRBV28, the J call TRBJ1-1, with TRBD1 as a possible D gene (5 bases). The V gene lost 9 bases and the J gene lost 4 bases, with 9 bases spanning the gap. The CDR3 runs 11 residues. From germline, CDR1 is MDHEN and CDR2 SYDVKM. The CDR3 reads CASQGVTEAFF. The CDR3, as DNA: TGTGCCAGTCAAGGGGTCACTGAAGCTTTCTTT.

The rearrangement links TRBV29-1 to TRBJ1-1, with D uncertain. V was cut by 4 bases and J by 0 bases, with 12 bases left in between. There are 14 residues in the CDR3. Germline-derived CDR1 and CDR2 are SQVTM and ANQGSEA. CDR3 sequence (DNA): TGCAGCGTTGGAGGCAGAACACTGAACACTGAAGCTTTCTTT. It is translated as CSVGGRTLNTEAFF. The complete variable domain, with remaining parts taken from reference TRBV29-1 and TRBJ1-1, reads SAVISQKPSRDICQRGTSLTIQCQVDSQVTMMFWYRQQPGQSLTLIATANQGSEATYESGFVIDKFPISRPNLTFSTLTVSNMSPEDSSIYLCSVGGRTLNTEAFFGQGTRLTVV.

This clone appeared once. This chain links TRBV5-1 with TRBJ2-1; the D gene is possibly TRBD2 (6 bases). Germline CDR1 is SGHRS and CDR2 is YFSETQ. Trimming took off 2 bases at V and 5 bases at J, with 8 bases between the two ends. The CDR3 is made up of 13 amino acids. The CDR3 protein is CASSFGGNNEQFF. The CDR3 bases are TGCGCCAGCAGCTTCGGGGGAAACAATGAGCAGTTCTTC.

This clone came up a few times. The V gene is TRBV19, the J gene TRBJ2-6; 8 bases match TRBD1. Germline V lookup: CDR1 LNHDA, CDR2 SQIVND (reference sequence). CDR3 length: 17 residues. With V trimmed by 5 bases and J by 5 bases, 11 bases remained unmatched. The chain's CDR3 is CASSLRTGSPRANVLTF. The CDR3 region has the DNA TGTGCCAGTAGTCTCCGGACAGGGTCGCCGAGGGCCAACGTCCTGACTTTC.

This clone was recorded once. This chain joins TRBV19 and TRBJ2-1; maybe TRBD2 (6 bases). Trimming took 7 bases from V and 5 from J, leaving 21 bases between them. This CDR3 contains 16 residues. From germline, CDR1 is LNHDA and CDR2 SQIVND (reference sequence). The CDR3 bases are TGTGCCAGTACTCCTGCGGGACGGACTATCCACAATGAGCAGTTCTTC. Its protein product is CASTPAGRTIHNEQFF.

CDR3 nucleotides: TGTGCCATCGGAGAGGGTACGAGCACCTACGAGCAGTACTTC. This translates into CAIGEGTSTYEQYF. This chain connects TRBV10-3 to TRBJ2-7, with D possibly being TRBD2 (5 bases). From germline, CDR1 is ENHRY and CDR2 SYGVKD. The V gene lost 8 bases and the J gene lost 2 bases, with 16 bases spanning the gap. CDR3 length: 14 residues.

This chain joins TRBV10-3 and TRBJ2-7; D is perhaps TRBD2 (5 bases). Germline V gene lookup returns CDR1 ENHRY and CDR2 SYGVKD. The CDR3 loop spans 15 amino acids. V dropped 8 bases and J dropped 4 bases, with 21 bases sitting between them. The DNA for the CDR3 is TGTGCCATCGGTTGGGGTGGTAGCGCAGAATACGAGCAGTACTTC. Translation gives CAIGWGGSAEYEQYF.

The rearrangement joins TRBV2 to TRBJ2-1, with D maybe TRBD2 (6 bases). V was clipped by 7 bases and J by 5 bases, with 12 bases between them. The CDR3 contains 13 residues. The germline V gene encodes CDR1 SNHLY and CDR2 FYNNEI. The CDR3 DNA reads TGTGCCAGCATGGGGGGTCTAGACAATGAGCAGTTCTTC. This gives the protein CASMGGLDNEQFF.

This clone was recorded only once. The rearrangement joins TRBV29-1 to TRBJ2-7, with TRBD1 matching 8 bases. Germline values: CDR1 SQVTM, CDR2 ANQGSEA. The CDR3 is 13 amino acids. Unmatched junction bases numbered 4, after V lost 1 base and J lost 5 bases. Here the CDR3 reads CSVEGQGFHEQYF. In DNA, the CDR3 is TGCAGCGTTGAAGGACAGGGGTTCCACGAGCAGTACTTC.

This sequence joins TRBV4-1 and TRBJ2-5; 9 bases line up with TRBD2. Germline-derived CDR1 and CDR2 are MGHRA and YSYEKL. V shed 6 bases, J shed 5 bases, and the junction held 7 bases outside the gene matches. The length of the CDR3 is 14 residues. CDR3 nucleotides: TGCGCCAGCAGGCCTAGCGGGATCTGGGAGACCCAGTACTTC. This gives the protein CASRPSGIWETQYF.